Following are 5 T cell receptor beta chains from one sample sequenced in a study of T cell clusters in autoimmune cytopenias. Approximately 40,000 genome equivalents of blood DNA were amplified for TRB. TRB rearrangements were amplified by touch-down multiplex PCR with mixed TRB-A/B primers. From its re-call of the multiplex PCR reads, TCRdb lists each CDR3 protein once, without DNA. This table holds around 8,000 distinct CDR3 sequences. The specimen sequenced was peripheral blood. The receptors derive from a human donor with an autoimmune cytopenia or autoimmune hepatitis (not recorded which).

The chain has TRBV27 and TRBJ1-3. Germline CDR1 MNHEY, CDR2 SMNVEV (reference sequence). The CDR3 contains 17 residues. The CDR3 sequence is CASSSTLGGTSLNTIYF.

Frequency places this clonotype as medium-sized (0.01 to 0.1%). The CDR3 here is CASSPTGPYGYTF. The V call is TRBV27, the J call TRBJ1-2; absent DNA, TCRdb's TRBD1 call cannot be checked. Germline assignment: CDR1 MNHEY and CDR2 SMNVEV (reference sequence). CDR3 length equals 13 residues.

This clonotype is labeled medium-sized (0.01 to 0.1%) based on frequency. The V gene is TRBV18, the J gene TRBJ2-5; without DNA, the TCRdb call of TRBD2 cannot be checked. The V gene's germline CDR1 is KGHSH and CDR2 LQKENI. CDR3 size: 15 residues. The CDR3 spells CASSPHRGISETQYF. Filled out from reference TRBV18 and TRBJ2-5, the complete variable domain reads NAGVMQNPRHLVRRRGQEARLRCSPMKGHSHVYWYRQLPEEGLKFMVYLQKENIIDESGMPKERFSAEFPKEGPSILRIQQVVRGDSAAYFCASSPHRGISETQYFGPGTRLLVL.

This clonotype is classed as medium-sized by frequency. The chain links TRBV27 to TRBJ1-5. Germline CDR1 MNHEY, CDR2 SMNVEV (reference sequence). There are 12 residues in the CDR3. The CDR3 sequence is CASSFYNQPQHF.

In terms of frequency, this clonotype is medium-sized. CDR3 sequence reads: CAWSWGSRNEKLFF. This chain connects TRBV30 to TRBJ1-4; TCRdb's assignment of TRBD1 cannot be checked, as there is no DNA. The CDR3 has 14 residues. Germline-derived CDR1 and CDR2 are GTSNPN and SVGIG (reference sequence).